The clone carrying this T cell receptor beta chain appeared many times. What it binds is not known. V was pared by 0 bases and J by 2 bases, with 9 bases of the junction left unmatched. CDR1 and CDR2 from the germline V gene are DFQATT and SNEGSKA (reference sequence). The CDR3 extends over 17 amino acids. These data originate in a study of early T cells in non-severe SARS-CoV-2 infection. At the level of the study: The input, bulk RNA from unsorted whole blood, was sequenced, and chains were unpaired. Study-wide results and caveats: Matching results from VDJdb favored anti-spike CD8 responses, leaving private and CD4 specificities undetected.

Attached unique molecular identifiers marked individual cDNA molecules. TCRdb analysed the 5' RACE reads with MiXCR anew, one entry per CDR3 protein. Of about 64,000 distinct CDR3 sequences listed, 20% were seen once; the top ten hold 15% to 20%. The chain uses TRBV20-1 and TRBJ2-3; 9 bases fit TRBD2. The clonotype comes from an adult who was a healthcare worker with PCR-confirmed SARS-CoV-2 infection or an uninfected control (not recorded which). The input for sequencing was whole blood, taken at baseline. CDR3 sequence reads: CSARDSVAGGPTDTQYF. For the CDR3, the DNA is TGCAGTGCTAGAGATTCGGTCGCGGGGGGGCCCACAGATACGCAGTATTTT.